This T cell receptor (beta chain) stems from a study of response to subunit inactivated influenza vaccine. With V trimmed by 7 bases and J by 5 bases, 5 bases remained unmatched. The CDR3 loop spans 14 amino acids. Germline loops: CDR1 LNHDA, CDR2 SQIVND (reference sequence). A single record per CDR3 protein comes from TCRdb applying MiXCR to the RT-PCR reads. The data hold about 700,000 distinct CDR3 sequences, with approximately 14% observed a single time. General study points: The study's authors posited that every seasonal influenza vaccination enlists few new T cells.

With respect to this clonotype: Its antigen is unknown.

This sample comprised PBMCs from blood, obtained 14 to 15 days before vaccination. This chain connects TRBV19 to TRBJ2-2; 9 nucleotides line up with TRBD1. The receptor was derived from a man in his fifties or sixties who received an inactivated influenza vaccine. CDR3: CASNTGGGTGELFF. The CDR3 nucleotides read TGTGCCAGTAATACAGGGGGCGGGACCGGGGAGCTGTTTTTT. Drawing the rest from reference TRBV19 and TRBJ2-2, the complete variable domain is DGGITQSPKYLFRKEGQNVTLSCEQNLNHDAMYWYRQDPGQGLRLIYYSQIVNDFQKGDIAEGYSVSREKKESFPLTVTSAQKNPTAFYLCASNTGGGTGELFFGEGSRLTVL.